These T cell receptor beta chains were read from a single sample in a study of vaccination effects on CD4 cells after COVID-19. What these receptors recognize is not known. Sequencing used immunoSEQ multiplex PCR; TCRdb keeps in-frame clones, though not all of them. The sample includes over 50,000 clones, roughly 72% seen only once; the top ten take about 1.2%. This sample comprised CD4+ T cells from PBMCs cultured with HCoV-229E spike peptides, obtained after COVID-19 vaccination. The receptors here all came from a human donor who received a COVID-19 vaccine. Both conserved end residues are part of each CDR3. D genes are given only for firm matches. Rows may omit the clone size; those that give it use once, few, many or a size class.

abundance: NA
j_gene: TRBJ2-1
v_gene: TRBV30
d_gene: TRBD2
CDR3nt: TGTGCCTGGACATCCCAGCGGGGGGCTCACTACAATGAGCAGTTCTTC
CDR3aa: CAWTSQRGAHYNEQFF

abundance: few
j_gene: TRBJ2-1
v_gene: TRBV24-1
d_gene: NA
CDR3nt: TGTGCCACCAGTGATTTCAAGTACAATGAGCAGTTCTTC
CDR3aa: CATSDFKYNEQFF

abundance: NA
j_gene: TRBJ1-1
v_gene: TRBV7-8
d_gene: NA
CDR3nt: TGTGCCAGCAGCCCGTGGGGGACTGAAGCTTTCTTT
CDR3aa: CASSPWGTEAFF

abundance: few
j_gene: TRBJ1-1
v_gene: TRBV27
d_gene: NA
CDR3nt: TGTGCCAGCAGTTCCACCCCCCAAGTGGGGCGCGAAGCTTTCTTT
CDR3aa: CASSSTPQVGREAFF

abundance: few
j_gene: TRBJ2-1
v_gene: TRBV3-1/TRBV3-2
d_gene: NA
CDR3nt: TGTGCCAGCAGCCAAGGTCGGGCAGGGAACGATGAGCAGTTCTTC
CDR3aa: CASSQGRAGNDEQFF

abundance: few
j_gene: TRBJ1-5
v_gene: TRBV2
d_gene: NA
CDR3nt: TGTGCCAGCAGTGAAGCGCCTCTCCAAAATCAGCCCCAGCATTTT
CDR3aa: CASSEAPLQNQPQHF

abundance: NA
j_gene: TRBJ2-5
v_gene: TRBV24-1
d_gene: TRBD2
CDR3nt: TGTGCCACCAGTGACCAACTAGCGGGGTTAGAGACCCAGTACTTC
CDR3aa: CATSDQLAGLETQYF

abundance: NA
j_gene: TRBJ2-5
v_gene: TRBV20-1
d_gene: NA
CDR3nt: TGCAGTGCTAGTTATCAAGGGACGGAGACCCAGTACTTC
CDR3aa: CSASYQGTETQYF

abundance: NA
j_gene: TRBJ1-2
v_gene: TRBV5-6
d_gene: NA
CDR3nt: TGTGCCAGCAGCCCAAGTGGACAGCCCTATGGCTACACCTTC
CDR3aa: CASSPSGQPYGYTF

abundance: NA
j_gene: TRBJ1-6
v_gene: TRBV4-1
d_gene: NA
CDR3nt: TGCGCCAGCAGCCAAGGCCCGGAGGATAATTCACCCCTCCACTTT
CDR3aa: CASSQGPEDNSPLHF

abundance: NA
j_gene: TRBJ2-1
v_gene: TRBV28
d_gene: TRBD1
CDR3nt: TGTGCCAGCAGTTTGACCGGACAGGGTACCTACAATGAGCAGTTCTTC
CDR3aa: CASSLTGQGTYNEQFF

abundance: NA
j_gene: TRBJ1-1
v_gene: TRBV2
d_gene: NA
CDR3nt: TGTGCCAGCGCAGTTAACACTGAAGCTTTCTTT
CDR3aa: CASAVNTEAFF

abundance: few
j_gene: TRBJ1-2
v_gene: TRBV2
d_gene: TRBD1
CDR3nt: TGTGCCAGCAGCGGGACAGGATACTATGGCTACACCTTC
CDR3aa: CASSGTGYYGYTF

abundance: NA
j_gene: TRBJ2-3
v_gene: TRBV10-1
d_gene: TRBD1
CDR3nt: TGCGCCAGCAGTGATACCGGGACAGGGTCTACGCAGTATTTT
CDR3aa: CASSDTGTGSTQYF

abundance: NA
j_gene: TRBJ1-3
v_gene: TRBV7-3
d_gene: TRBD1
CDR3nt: TGTGCCAGCAGCTTTACAGGGGGTCCCGGAAACACCATATATTTT
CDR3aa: CASSFTGGPGNTIYF

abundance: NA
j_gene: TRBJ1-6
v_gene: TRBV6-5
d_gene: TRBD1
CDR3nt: TGTGCCAGCAGAGGGACAGTTTATAATTCACCCCTCCACTTT
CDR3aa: CASRGTVYNSPLHF

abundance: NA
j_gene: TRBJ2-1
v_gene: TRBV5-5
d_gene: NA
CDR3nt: TGTGCCAGCAGCTTGTTGTGGGGGGGGGCCAGCAATGAGCAGTTCTTC
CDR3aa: CASSLLWGGASNEQFF

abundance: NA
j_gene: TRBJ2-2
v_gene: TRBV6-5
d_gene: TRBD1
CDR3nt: TGTGCCAGCAGTTGGGACAGGAACACCGGGGAGCTGTTTTTT
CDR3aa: CASSWDRNTGELFF

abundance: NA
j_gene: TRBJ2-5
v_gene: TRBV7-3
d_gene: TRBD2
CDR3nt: TGTGCCAGCAGCGGAACTAGCGGGGAGACCCAGTACTTC
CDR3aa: CASSGTSGETQYF

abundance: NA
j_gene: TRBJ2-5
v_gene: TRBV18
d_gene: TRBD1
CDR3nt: TGTGCCAGCTCCCCCCGGGACAGGGCCTTAGAGACCCAGTACTTC
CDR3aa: CASSPRDRALETQYF

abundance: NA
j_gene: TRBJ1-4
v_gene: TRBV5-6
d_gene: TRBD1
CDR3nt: TGTGCCAGCAGCTTTGACCGGGACAGGGTCCCCGAAAAACTGTTTTTT
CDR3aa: CASSFDRDRVPEKLFF

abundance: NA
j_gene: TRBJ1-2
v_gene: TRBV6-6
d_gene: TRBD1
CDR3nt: TGTGCCAGCAGGGGGGTAACAGGGGATGATGGCTACACCTTC
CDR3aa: CASRGVTGDDGYTF

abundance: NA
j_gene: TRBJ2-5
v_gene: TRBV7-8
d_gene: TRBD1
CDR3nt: TGTGCCAGCAGCCCTCGACAGGGCCTACTTGAGACCCAGTACTTC
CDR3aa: CASSPRQGLLETQYF

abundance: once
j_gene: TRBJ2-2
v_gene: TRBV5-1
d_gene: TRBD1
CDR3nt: TGCGCCAGCAGCTCCGGGACAGCTACGAACACCGGGGAGCTGTTTTTT
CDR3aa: CASSSGTATNTGELFF

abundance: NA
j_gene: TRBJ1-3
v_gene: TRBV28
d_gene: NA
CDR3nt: TGTGCCAGCAGTACAGGGCCAGGGACTGGAAACACCATATATTTT
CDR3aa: CASSTGPGTGNTIYF

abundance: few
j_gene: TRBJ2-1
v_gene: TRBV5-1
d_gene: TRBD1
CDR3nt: TGCGCCAGCAGCCCCGGGACAGGTTACAATGAGCAGTTCTTC
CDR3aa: CASSPGTGYNEQFF

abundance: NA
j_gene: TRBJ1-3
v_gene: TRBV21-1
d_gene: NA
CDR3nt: TGTGCCAGCAGCAAGGACCAACCTGGAAACACCATATATTTT
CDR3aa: CASSKDQPGNTIYF

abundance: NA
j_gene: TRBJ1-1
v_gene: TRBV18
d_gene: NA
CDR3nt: TGTGCCAGCTCCCGCGACAGGAAGAACACTGAAGCTTTCTTT
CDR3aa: CASSRDRKNTEAFF

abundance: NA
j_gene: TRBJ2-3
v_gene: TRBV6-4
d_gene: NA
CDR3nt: TGTGCCAGCAGTGACTCCCTAGGAGGGGGGGACCACACAGATACGCAGTATTTT
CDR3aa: CASSDSLGGGDHTDTQYF

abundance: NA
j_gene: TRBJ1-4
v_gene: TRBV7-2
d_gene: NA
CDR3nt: TGTGCCAGCAGCTTTTTGCCGGTCTCCGCAACTAATGAAAAACTGTTTTTT
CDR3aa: CASSFLPVSATNEKLFF

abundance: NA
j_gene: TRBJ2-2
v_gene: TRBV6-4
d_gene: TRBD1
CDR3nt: TGTGCCAGGCAGGGGGTTTACACCGGGGAGCTGTTTTTT
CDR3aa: CARQGVYTGELFF

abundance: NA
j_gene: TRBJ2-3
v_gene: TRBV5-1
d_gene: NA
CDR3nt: TGCGCCAGCAGCTTGGATGGCGGGACAAACACAGATACGCAGTATTTT
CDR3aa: CASSLDGGTNTDTQYF

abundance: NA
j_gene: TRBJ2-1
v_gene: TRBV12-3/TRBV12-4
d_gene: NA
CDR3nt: TGTGCCAGCAGTTTCTACAATGAGCAGTTCTTC
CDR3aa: CASSFYNEQFF

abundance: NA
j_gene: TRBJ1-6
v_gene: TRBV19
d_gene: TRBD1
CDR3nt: TGTGCCACCACGGGACAGGTGGGAAATTCACCCCTCCACTTT
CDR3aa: CATTGQVGNSPLHF

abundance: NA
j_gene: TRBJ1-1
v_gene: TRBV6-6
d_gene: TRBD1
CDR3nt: TGTGCCAGCAGTTACGGACAGGCCGCGAGGACTGAAGCTTTCTTT
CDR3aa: CASSYGQAARTEAFF

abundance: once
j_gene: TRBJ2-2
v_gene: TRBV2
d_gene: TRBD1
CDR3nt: TGTGCCAGTAGAAAGGGGACAGGCGCCGAAGGGGAGCTGTTTTTT
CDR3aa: CASRKGTGAEGELFF

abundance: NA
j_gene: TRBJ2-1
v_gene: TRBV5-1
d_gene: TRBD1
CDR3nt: TGCGCCAGCAGCTCAGGGGGATCATACAATGAGCAGTTCTTC
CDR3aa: CASSSGGSYNEQFF

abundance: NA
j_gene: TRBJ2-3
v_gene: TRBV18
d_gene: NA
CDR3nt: TGTGCCAGCTCACCAGTAACCACAGATACGCAGTATTTT
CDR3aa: CASSPVTTDTQYF

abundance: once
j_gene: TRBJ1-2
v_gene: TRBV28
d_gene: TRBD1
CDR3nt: TGTGCCAGCAGTTCTCCCGGGACAGGGAACTATGGCTACACCTTC
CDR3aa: CASSSPGTGNYGYTF

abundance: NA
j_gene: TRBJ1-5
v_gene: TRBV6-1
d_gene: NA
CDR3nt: TGTGCCAGCAGTGAGCGAGCGGGACAGCCCCAGCATTTT
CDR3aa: CASSERAGQPQHF